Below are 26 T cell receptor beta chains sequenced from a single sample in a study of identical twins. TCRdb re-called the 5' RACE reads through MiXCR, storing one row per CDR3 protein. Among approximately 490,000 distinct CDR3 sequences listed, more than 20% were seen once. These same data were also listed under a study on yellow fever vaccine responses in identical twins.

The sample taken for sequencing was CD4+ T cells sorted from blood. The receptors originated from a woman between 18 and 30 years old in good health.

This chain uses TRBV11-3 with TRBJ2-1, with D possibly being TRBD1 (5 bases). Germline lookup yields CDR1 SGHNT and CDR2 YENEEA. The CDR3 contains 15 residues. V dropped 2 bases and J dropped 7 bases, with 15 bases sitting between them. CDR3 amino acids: CASSLSGFKGNEQFF. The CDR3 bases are TGTGCCAGCAGCTTAAGTGGATTCAAGGGGAATGAGCAGTTCTTC.

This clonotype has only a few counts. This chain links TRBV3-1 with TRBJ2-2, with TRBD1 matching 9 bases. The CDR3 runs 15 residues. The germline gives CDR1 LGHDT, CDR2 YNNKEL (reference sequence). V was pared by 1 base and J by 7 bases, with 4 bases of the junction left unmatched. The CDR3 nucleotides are TGTGCCAGCAGCCAAGGGACAGGGGTATTCGGGGAGCTGTTTTTT. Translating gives CASSQGTGVFGELFF.

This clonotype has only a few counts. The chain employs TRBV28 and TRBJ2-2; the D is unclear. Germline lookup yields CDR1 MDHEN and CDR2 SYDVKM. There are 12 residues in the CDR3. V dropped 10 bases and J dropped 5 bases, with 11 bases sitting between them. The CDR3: CATLKGTGELFF. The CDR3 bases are TGTGCCACCCTTAAGGGAACCGGGGAGCTGTTTTTT.

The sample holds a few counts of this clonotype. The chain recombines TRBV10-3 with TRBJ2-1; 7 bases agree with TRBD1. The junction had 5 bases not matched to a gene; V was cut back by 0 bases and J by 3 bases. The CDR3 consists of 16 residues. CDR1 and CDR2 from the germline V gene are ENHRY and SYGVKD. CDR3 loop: CAISESTGSIYNEQFF. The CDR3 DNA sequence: TGTGCCATCAGTGAGTCGACAGGGTCGATCTACAATGAGCAGTTCTTC.

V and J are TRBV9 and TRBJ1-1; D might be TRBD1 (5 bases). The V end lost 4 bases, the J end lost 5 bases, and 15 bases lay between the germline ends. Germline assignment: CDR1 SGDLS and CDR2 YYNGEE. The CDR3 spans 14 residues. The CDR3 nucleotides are TGTGCCAGCAGCCAGTGGGGGGGTTCAACTGAAGCTTTCTTT. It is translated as CASSQWGGSTEAFF. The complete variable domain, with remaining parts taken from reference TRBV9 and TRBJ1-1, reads DSGVTQTPKHLITATGQRVTLRCSPRSGDLSVYWYQQSLDQGLQFLIQYYNGEERAKGNILERFSAQQFPDLHSELNLSSLELGDSALYFCASSQWGGSTEAFFGQGTRLTVV.

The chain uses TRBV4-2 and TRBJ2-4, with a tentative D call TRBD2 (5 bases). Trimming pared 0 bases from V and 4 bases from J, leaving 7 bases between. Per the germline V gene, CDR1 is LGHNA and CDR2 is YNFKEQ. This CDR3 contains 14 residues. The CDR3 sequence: CASSQEERKNIQYF. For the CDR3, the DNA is TGTGCCAGCAGCCAAGAAGAGCGGAAAAACATTCAGTACTTC.

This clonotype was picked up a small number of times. The CDR3 bases are TGCAGCGTTCGGGACAGGGGAAACACCGGGGAGCTGTTTTTT. Translation gives CSVRDRGNTGELFF. This chain uses TRBV29-1 with TRBJ2-2; 10 bases match TRBD1. J lost 2 bases, V lost 5 bases, and 2 bases had no gene match. Per germline, CDR1 SQVTM and CDR2 ANQGSEA. The CDR3 length is 14 residues.

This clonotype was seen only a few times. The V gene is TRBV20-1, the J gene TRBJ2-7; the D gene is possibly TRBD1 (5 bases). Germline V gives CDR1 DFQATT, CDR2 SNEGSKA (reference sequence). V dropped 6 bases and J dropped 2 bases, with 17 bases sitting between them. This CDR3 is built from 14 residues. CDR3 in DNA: TGCAGTGCAAGGGTGGGGCAGATCACCTACGAGCAGTACGTC. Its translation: CSARVGQITYEQYV.

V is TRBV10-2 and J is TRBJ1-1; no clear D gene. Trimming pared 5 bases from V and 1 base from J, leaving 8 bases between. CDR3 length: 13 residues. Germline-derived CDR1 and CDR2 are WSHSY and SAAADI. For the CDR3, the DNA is TGCGCCAGCAGTACGGGATCGAACACTGAAGCTTTCTTT. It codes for CASSTGSNTEAFF.

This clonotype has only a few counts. CDR3 region: CATSRDPPRSGGTDTQYF. CDR3 nucleotides: TGTGCCACCAGCAGAGATCCCCCTCGGAGCGGAGGCACAGATACGCAGTATTTT. The chain uses TRBV15 and TRBJ2-3, with D perhaps TRBD2 (5 bases). Trimming took off 0 bases at V and 1 base at J, with 17 bases between the two ends. This CDR3 region has 18 residues. Germline CDR1 and CDR2: LNHNV and YYDKDF (reference sequence).

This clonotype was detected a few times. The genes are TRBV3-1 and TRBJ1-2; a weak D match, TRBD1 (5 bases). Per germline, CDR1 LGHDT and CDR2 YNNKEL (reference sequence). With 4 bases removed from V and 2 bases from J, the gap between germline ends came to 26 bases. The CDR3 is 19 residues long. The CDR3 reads CASSPNPRETGHPNYGYTF. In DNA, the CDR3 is TGTGCCAGCAGCCCTAATCCCCGAGAAACAGGCCACCCAAACTATGGCTACACCTTC.

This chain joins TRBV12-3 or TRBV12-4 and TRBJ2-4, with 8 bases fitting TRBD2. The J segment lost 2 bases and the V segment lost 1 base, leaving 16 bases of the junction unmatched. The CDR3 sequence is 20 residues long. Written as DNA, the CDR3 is TGTGCCAGCAGTTTAGGGCCTTCTATCGGGAGGGCCGGGACCAAAAACATTCAGTACTTC. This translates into CASSLGPSIGRAGTKNIQYF.

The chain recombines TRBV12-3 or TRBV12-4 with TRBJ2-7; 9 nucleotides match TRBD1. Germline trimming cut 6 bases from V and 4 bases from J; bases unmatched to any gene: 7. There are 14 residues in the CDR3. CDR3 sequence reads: CASSFNRGPYEQYV. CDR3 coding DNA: TGTGCCAGCAGCTTCAACAGGGGGCCGTACGAGCAGTACGTC.

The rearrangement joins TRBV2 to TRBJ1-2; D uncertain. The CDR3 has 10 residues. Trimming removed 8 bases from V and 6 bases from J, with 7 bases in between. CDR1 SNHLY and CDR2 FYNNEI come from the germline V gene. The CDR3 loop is CASGIDGYTF. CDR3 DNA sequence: TGTGCCAGCGGGATTGATGGCTACACCTTC.

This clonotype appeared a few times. This CDR3 is CSARDRGESYEQYV. The DNA for the CDR3 is TGCAGTGCTCGCGACAGGGGCGAATCCTACGAGCAGTACGTC. The chain uses TRBV20-1 and TRBJ2-7; TRBD1 aligns across 8 bases. The CDR3 is made up of 14 amino acids. Trimming removed 5 bases from V and 1 base from J; junction bases left unmatched: 7. The germline CDR1 and CDR2 sequences are DFQATT and SNEGSKA (reference sequence).

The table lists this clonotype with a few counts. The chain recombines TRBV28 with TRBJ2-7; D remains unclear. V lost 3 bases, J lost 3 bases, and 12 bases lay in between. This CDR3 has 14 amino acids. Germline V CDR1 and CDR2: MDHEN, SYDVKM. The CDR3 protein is CASSFRGLNYEQYV. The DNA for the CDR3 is TGTGCCAGCAGTTTCCGCGGCCTAAACTACGAGCAGTACGTC.

CDR3 region: CAIRTGLASSYNEQFF. The CDR3 region has the DNA TGTGCCATCAGGACCGGACTAGCGAGCTCCTACAATGAGCAGTTCTTC. The chain combines TRBV10-3 with TRBJ2-1; 9 bases map to TRBD2. The CDR3 totals 16 residues. Germline V CDR1 and CDR2: ENHRY, SYGVKD. V was pared by 6 bases and J by 0 bases, with 6 bases of the junction left unmatched.

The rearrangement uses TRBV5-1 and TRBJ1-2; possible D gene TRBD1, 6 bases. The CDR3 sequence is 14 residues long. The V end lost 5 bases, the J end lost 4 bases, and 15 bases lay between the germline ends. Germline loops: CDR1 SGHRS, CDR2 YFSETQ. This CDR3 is CASSRDPDSYGYTF. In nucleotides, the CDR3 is TGCGCCAGCAGTAGAGACCCGGACAGCTATGGCTACACCTTC. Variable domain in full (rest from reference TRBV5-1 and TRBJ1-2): KAGVTQTPRYLIKTRGQQVTLSCSPISGHRSVSWYQQTPGQGLQFLFEYFSETQRNKGNFPGRFSGRQFSNSRSEMNVSTLELGDSALYLCASSRDPDSYGYTFGSGTRLTVV.

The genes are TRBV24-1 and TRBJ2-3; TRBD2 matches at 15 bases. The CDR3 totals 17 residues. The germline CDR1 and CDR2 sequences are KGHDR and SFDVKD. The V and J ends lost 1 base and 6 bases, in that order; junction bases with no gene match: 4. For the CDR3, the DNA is TGTGCCACCAGTGATTTCGGGACTAGCGGGAGGCCGGATACGCAGTATTTT. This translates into CATSDFGTSGRPDTQYF.

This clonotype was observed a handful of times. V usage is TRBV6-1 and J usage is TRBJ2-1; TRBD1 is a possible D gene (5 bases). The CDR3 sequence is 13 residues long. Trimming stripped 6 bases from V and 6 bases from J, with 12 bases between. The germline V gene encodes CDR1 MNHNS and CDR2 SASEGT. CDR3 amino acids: CASRIRGSNEQFF. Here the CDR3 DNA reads TGTGCCAGCAGAATAAGGGGTAGCAATGAGCAGTTCTTC.

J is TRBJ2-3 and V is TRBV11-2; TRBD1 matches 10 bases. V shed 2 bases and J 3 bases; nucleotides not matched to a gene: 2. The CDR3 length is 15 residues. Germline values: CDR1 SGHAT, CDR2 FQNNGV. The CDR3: CASSLWDRGTDTQYF. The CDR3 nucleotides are TGTGCCAGCAGCTTATGGGACAGGGGAACAGATACGCAGTATTTT.

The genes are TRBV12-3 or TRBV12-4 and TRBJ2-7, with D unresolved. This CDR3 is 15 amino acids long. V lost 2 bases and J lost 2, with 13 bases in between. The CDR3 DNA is TGTGCCAGCAGTTTAAAAGCCGGGTGGACCTACGAGCAGTACGTC. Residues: CASSLKAGWTYEQYV.

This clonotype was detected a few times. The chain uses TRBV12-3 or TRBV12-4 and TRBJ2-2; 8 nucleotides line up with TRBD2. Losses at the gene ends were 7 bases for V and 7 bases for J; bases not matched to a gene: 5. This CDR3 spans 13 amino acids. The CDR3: CASNGRAIGELFF. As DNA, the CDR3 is TGTGCCAGCAACGGGAGGGCCATCGGGGAGCTGTTTTTT.

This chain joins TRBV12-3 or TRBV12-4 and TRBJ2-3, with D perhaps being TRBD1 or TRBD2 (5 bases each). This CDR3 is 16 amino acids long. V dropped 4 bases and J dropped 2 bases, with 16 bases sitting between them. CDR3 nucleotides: TGTGCCAGCAGTTATAAGGGACCTTCGCCCACAGATACGCAGTATTTT. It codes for CASSYKGPSPTDTQYF.

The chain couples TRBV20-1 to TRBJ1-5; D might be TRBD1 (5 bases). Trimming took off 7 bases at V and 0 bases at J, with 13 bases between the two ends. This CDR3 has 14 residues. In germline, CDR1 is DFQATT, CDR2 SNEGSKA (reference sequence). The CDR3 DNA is TGCAGTGTCCCCGGGGCATTTAGCAATCAGCCCCAGCATTTT. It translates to CSVPGAFSNQPQHF.

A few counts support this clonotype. CDR3 in amino acids: CSARRDRVVYDGYTF. The CDR3, as DNA: TGCAGTGCTAGACGAGACAGGGTGGTTTACGATGGCTACACCTTC. The chain carries TRBV20-1 and TRBJ1-2; 7 bases align to TRBD1. The length of the CDR3 is 15 residues. Looked up from germline, CDR1 is DFQATT and CDR2 is SNEGSKA (reference sequence). V was pared by 2 bases and J by 6 bases, with 12 bases of the junction left unmatched.